The clone carrying this TCR beta chain has just a few counts. Its antigen is unknown. Described time point: late sampling 161 to 241 days after vaccination in a few convalescent patients. As to treatment: roughly ten-day PBMC culture with coronavirus spike peptide pools or control peptides (ViraFEST assay). This sample was taken from a study of vaccination and CD4 T cells after COVID-19. Study as a whole: Post-vaccine sampling followed dose two by a median 72 days (range 14 to 241). Investigators stimulated cells with overlapping spike peptides drawn from SARS-CoV-2, HCoV-NL63, HCoV-OC43 and HCoV-229E. Whole-study results and caveats: Reactive clone data from convalescent patients indicated a median of approximately 90% appearing only post-vaccination. Convalescent patients' vaccine-specific clones were spike mono-reactive in 304 of 307 cases.

Sequencing of cultured CD4+ T cell DNA used the Oncomine TCR Beta short-read assay. TCRdb called the PCR reads again in MiXCR, with one record for every CDR3 protein. The data show some 26,000 distinct CDR3 sequences, with approximately 41% seen just once and approximately 5.1% held by the top ten. J was trimmed by 4 bases and V by 2 bases; bases with no gene match: 12. The CDR3 extends over 19 amino acids. Germline-derived CDR1 and CDR2 are SEHNR and FQNEAQ (reference sequence). The sequence derives from a human donor who had recovered from COVID-19. The source material was CD4+ T cells from blood, cultured in vitro, sampled about 7 months after SARS-CoV-2 vaccination. The chain links TRBV7-9 to TRBJ2-6; the match to TRBD1 covers 9 bases. In DNA form, the CDR3 reads TGTGCCAGCAGCTTAAGTGGGACAGGGAATATGCAAGGGGCCAACGTCCTGACTTTC. The encoded protein is CASSLSGTGNMQGANVLTF. Full variable domain (rest looked up from reference TRBV7-9 and TRBJ2-6): DTGVSQNPRHKITKRGQNVTFRCDPISEHNRLYWYRQTLGQGPEFLTYFQNEAQLEKSRLLSDRFSAERPKGSFSTLEIQRTEQGDSAMYLCASSLSGTGNMQGANVLTFGAGSRLTVL.